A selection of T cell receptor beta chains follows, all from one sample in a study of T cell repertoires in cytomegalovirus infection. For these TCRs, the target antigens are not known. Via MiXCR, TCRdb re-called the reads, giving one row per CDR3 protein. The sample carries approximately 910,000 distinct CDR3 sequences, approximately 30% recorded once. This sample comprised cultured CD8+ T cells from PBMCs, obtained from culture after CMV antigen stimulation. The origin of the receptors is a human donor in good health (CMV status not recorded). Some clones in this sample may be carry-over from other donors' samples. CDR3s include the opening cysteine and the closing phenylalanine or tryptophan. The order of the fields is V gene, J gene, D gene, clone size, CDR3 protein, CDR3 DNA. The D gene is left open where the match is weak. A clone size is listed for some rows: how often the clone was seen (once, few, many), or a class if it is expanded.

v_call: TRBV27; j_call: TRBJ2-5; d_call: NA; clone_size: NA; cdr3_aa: CASSYGVLETQYF; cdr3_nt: TGTGCCAGCAGTTATGGCGTACTGGAGACCCAGTACTTC
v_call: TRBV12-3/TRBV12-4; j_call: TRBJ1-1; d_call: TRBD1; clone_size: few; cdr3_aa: CASSTGVSTEAFF; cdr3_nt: TGTGCCAGCAGTACAGGGGTTTCCACTGAAGCTTTCTTT
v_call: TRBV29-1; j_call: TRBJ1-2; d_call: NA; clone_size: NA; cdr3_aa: CSDGGYTF; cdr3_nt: TGCAGCGACGGGGGCTACACCTTC
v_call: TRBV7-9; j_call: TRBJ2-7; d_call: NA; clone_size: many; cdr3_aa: CASSSPSRNEQYF; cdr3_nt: TGTGCCAGCAGCTCCCCTTCGAGGAACGAGCAGTACTTC
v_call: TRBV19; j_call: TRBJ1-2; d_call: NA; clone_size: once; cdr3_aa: CASSIPPGDYYGYTF; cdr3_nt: TGTGCCAGTAGTATACCCCCAGGAGATTACTATGGCTACACCTTC
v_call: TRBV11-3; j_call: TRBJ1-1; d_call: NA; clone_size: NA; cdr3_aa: CASSQEANTEAFF; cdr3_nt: TGTGCCAGCAGTCAGGAGGCTAACACTGAAGCTTTCTTT
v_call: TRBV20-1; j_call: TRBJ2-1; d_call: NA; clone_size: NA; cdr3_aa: CSADPGGYNEQFF; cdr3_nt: TGCAGTGCTGATCCCGGGGGTTACAATGAGCAGTTCTTC
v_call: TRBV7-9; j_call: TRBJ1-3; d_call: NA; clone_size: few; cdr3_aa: CASSSVYGSGNTIYF; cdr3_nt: TGTGCCAGCAGCTCAGTTTATGGATCTGGAAACACCATATATTTT
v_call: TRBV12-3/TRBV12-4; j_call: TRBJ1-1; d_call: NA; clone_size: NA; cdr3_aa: CASSPPRRGGTMNTEAFF; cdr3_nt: TGTGCCAGCAGTCCCCCGCGACGGGGGGGGACCATGAACACTGAAGCTTTCTTT
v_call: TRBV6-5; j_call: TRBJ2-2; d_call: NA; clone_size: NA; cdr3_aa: CASSYSSGSGELFF; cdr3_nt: TGTGCCAGCAGTTACTCTTCCGGGTCCGGGGAGCTGTTTTTT
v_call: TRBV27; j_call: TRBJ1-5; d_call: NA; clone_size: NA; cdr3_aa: CASSLSKSPNQPQHF; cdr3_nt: TGTGCCAGCAGTTTATCGAAGAGTCCCAATCAGCCCCAGCATTTT
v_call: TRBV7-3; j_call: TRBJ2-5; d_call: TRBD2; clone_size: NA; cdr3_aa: CASSRFIGGGQETQYF; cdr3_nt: TGTGCCAGCAGCCGATTTATCGGCGGGGGGCAAGAGACCCAGTACTTC
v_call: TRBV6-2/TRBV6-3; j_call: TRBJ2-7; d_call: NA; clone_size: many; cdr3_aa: CASGVDEQYF; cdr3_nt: TGTGCCAGCGGTGTGGACGAGCAGTACTTC
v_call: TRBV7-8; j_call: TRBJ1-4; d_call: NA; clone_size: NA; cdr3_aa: CASSLIGGSSEKLFF; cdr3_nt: TGTGCCAGCAGCTTAATCGGGGGCAGTAGTGAAAAACTGTTTTTT
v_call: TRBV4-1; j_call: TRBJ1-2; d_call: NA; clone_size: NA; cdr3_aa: CASSQLLLTGTVYGYTF; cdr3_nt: TGCGCCAGCAGCCAACTACTACTAACCGGGACCGTCTATGGCTACACCTTC
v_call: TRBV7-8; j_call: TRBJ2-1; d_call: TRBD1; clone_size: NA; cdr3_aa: CASSPDGTDSYNEQFF; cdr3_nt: TGTGCCAGCAGCCCAGACGGGACAGACTCCTACAATGAGCAGTTCTTC
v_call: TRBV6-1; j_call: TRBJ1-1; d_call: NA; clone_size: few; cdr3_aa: CAIDGQHEAFF; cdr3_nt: TGTGCCATAGATGGACAGCATGAAGCTTTCTTT
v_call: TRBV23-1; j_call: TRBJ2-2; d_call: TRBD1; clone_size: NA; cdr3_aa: CASSQFPPGTGGTGELFF; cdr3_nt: TGCGCCAGCAGTCAATTCCCGCCCGGGACAGGGGGCACCGGGGAGCTGTTTTTT
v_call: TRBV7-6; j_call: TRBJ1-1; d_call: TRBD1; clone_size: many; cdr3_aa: CASSSFQGGAFF; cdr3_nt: TGTGCCAGCAGTTCTTTCCAGGGGGGAGCTTTCTTT
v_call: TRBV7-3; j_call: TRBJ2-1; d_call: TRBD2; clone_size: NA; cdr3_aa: CASSAFSRGGNNEQFF; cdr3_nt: TGTGCCAGCAGCGCCTTCTCCCGCGGGGGGAATAATGAGCAGTTCTTC
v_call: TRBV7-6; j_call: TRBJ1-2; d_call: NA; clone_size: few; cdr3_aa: CASSLNDNYGYTF; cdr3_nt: TGTGCCAGCAGCCTAAACGATAACTATGGCTACACCTTC
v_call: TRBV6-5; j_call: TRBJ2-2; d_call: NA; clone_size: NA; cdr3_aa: CASSSPTEGLWIGELFF; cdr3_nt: TGTGCCAGCAGTTCCCCTACGGAGGGACTCTGGATCGGGGAGCTGTTTTTT
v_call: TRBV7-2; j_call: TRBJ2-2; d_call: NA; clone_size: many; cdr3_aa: CASSLGRTGELFF; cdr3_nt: TGTGCCAGCAGCTTAGGTCGCACCGGGGAGCTGTTTTTT
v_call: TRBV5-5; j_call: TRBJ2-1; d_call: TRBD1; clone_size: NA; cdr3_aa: CASSWGDRGPYNEQFF; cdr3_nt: TGTGCCAGCAGCTGGGGGGACAGGGGACCCTACAATGAGCAGTTCTTC
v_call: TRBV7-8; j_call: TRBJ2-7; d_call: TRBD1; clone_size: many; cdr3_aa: CASSDTGGLYSYEQYF; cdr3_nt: TGTGCCAGCAGCGACACAGGGGGCCTATACTCCTACGAGCAGTACTTC
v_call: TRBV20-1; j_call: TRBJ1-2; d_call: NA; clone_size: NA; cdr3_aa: CSAREMKSMRGPSYGYTF; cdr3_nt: TGCAGTGCTAGAGAGATGAAGTCAATGAGGGGACCGTCCTATGGCTACACCTTC
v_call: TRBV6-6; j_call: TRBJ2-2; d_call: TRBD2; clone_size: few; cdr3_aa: CASSSPVGGGYTGELFF; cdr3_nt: TGTGCCAGCAGTTCCCCGGTAGGCGGGGGTTACACCGGGGAGCTGTTTTTT
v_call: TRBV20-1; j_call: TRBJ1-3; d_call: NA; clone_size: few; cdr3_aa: CSARETTSSGNTIYF; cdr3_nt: TGCAGTGCTAGAGAGACCACCTCCTCTGGAAACACCATATATTTT
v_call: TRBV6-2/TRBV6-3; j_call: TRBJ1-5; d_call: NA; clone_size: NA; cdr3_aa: CASSYVQMDQPQHF; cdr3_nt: TGTGCCAGCAGTTACGTCCAAATGGACCAGCCCCAGCATTTT
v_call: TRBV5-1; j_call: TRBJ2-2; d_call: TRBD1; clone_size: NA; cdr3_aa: CASSLYRGNSNTGELFF; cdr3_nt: TGCGCCAGCAGCTTGTACAGGGGAAATTCGAACACCGGGGAGCTGTTTTTT
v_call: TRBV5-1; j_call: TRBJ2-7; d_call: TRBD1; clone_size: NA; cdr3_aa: CASSSGQGRIDEQYF; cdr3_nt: TGCGCCAGCAGCTCCGGACAGGGTCGTATTGACGAGCAGTACTTC
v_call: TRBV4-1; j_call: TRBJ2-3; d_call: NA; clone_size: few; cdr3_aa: CASSRVGETDTQYF; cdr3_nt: TGCGCCAGCAGCCGAGTCGGGGAGACAGATACGCAGTATTTT
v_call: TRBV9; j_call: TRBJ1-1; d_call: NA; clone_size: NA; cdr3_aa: CASSAQGWNTEAFF; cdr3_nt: TGTGCCAGCAGCGCCCAGGGTTGGAACACTGAAGCTTTCTTT